This T cell receptor beta chain was identified during a study of shared clonotypes between healthy human individuals. Profiled with immunoSEQ multiplex PCR; TCRdb holds only in-frame clones, not every one. The sample has some 200,000 clones; approximately 92% are singletons. The CDR3 has 16 residues. V lost 5 bases, J lost 2 bases, and 19 bases lay in between. Germline CDR1 and CDR2: SEHNR and FQNEAQ (reference sequence). The rearrangement joins TRBV7-9 to TRBJ2-7, with a possible D match to TRBD1 (6 bases). Sequenced material: naive CD4+ T cells sorted from blood. Subset: CD45RA+ positively selected. The receptor was derived from a woman aged 25 to 39 in good health. The CDR3 DNA is TGTGCCAGCAGCCGGATCGGGACAAGTAAGACCTACGAGCAGTACTTC. Translating gives CASSRIGTSKTYEQYF.